Sequencing of this T cell receptor beta chain was carried out in a study of blood T cell repertoires in COVID-19. About the research overall: From T cells, B-cell-depleted T cells, or PBMCs came the material, which was cDNA or gDNA.

Participants were aged about 18 to 89 years from some 24 US areas. Donors in Cohort 3 who had recovered were those with two negative PCRs, healthcare professional clearance, or resolution of their symptoms. Clones were sequenced by immunoSEQ multiplex PCR, and TCRdb holds only the in-frame ones, with some missing. The data contain approximately 200,000 clones, roughly 86% of them singletons. The CDR3 covers 13 residues. Material: PBMCs or T cells enriched from blood (not recorded which). The chain has TRBV12-1 and TRBJ2-3; TRBD2, the table's D call, was not compared with the DNA. TRBV12-1 is deemed a pseudogene. The sequence came from a woman in her 30s who had recovered from COVID-19. CDR3 coding DNA: TGTGCCACCTCGAGGGCGGGCACAGATACGCAGTATTTT. As protein: CATSRAGTDTQYF.